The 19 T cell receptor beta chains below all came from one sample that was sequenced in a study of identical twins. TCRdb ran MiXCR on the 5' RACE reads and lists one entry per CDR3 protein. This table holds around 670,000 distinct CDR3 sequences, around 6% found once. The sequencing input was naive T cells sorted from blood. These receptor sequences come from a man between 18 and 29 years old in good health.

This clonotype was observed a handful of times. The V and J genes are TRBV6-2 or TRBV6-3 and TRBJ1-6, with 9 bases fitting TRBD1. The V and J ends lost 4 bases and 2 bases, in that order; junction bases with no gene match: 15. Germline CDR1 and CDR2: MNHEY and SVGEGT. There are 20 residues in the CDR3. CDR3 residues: CASSSQVGTGRVAYNSPLHF. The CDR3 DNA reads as TGTGCCAGCAGTTCCCAGGTCGGGACAGGGCGGGTCGCCTATAATTCACCCCTCCACTTT.

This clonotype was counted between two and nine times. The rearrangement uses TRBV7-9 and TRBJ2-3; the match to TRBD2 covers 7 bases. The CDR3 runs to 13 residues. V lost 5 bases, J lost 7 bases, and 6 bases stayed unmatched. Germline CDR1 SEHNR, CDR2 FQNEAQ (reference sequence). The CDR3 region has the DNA TGTGCCAGCAGCCCTACTAGCGACAATACGCAGTATTTT. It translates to CASSPTSDNTQYF.

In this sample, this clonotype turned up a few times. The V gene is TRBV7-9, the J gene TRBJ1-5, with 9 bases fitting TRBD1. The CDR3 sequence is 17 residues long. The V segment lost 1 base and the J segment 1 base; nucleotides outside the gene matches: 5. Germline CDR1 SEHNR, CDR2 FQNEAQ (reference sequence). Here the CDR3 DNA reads TGTGCCAGCAGCTTAGGGGTGGACAGGGGAAGCAATCAGCCCCAGCATTTT. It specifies CASSLGVDRGSNQPQHF.

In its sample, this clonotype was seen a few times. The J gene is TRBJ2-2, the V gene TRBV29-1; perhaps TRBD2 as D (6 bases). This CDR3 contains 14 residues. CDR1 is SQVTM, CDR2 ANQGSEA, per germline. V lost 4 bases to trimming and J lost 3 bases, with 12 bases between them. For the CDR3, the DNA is TGCAGCGTTGGACCTGGGGAGGACACCGGGGAGCTGTTTTTT. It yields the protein CSVGPGEDTGELFF.

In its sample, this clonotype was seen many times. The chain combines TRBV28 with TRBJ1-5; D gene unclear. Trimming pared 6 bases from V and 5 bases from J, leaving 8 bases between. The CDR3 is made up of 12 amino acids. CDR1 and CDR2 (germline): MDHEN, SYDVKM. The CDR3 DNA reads TGTGCCAGCAGGGAGGGTCATCAGCCCCAGCATTTT. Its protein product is CASREGHQPQHF.

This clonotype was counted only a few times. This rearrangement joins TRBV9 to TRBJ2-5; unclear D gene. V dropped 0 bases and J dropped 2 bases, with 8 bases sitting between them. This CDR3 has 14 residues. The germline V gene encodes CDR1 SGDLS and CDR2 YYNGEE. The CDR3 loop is CASSVGLLQETQYF. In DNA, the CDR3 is TGTGCCAGCAGCGTAGGACTGCTGCAAGAGACCCAGTACTTC.

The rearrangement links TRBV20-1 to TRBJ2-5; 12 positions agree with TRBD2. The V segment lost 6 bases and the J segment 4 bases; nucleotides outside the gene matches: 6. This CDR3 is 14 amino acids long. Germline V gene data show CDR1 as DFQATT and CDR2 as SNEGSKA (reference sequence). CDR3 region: CSAVTSGSTETQYF. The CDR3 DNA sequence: TGCAGTGCCGTGACTAGCGGGAGTACAGAGACCCAGTACTTC.

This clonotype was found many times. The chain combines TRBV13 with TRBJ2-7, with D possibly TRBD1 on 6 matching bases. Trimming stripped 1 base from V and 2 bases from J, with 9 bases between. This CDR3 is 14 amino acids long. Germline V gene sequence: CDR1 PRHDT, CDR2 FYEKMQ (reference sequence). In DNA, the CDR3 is TGTGCCAGCAGCTTAGACAGGGCCACCTACGAGCAGTACTTC. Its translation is CASSLDRATYEQYF.

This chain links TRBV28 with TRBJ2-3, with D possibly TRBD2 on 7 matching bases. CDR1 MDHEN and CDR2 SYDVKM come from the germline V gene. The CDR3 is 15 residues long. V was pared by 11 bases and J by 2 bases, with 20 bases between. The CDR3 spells CAPLRGGPPTDTQYF. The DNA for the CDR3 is TGTGCCCCCCTGAGGGGGGGGCCGCCCACAGATACGCAGTATTTT.

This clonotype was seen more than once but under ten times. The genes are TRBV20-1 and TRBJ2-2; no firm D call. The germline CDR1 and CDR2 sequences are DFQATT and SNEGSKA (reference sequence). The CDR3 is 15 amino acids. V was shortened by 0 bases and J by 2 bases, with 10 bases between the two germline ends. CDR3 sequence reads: CSARDRAANTGELFF. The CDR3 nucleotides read TGCAGTGCTAGAGATAGAGCAGCTAACACCGGGGAGCTGTTTTTT.

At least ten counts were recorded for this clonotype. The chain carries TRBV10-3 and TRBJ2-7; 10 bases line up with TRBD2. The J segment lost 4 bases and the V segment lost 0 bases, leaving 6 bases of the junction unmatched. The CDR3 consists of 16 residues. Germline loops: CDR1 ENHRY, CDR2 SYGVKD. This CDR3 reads CAISESGLAAPYEQYV. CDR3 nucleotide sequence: TGTGCCATCAGTGAGTCCGGACTAGCGGCTCCTTACGAGCAGTACGTC.

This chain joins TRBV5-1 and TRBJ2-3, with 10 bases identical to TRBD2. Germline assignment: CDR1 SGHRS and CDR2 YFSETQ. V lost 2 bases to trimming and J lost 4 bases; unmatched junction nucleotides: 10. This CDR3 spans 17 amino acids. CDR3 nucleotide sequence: TGCGCCAGCAGCTTCGCCCCAATTAGCGGGAGGTCAGATACGCAGTATTTT. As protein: CASSFAPISGRSDTQYF.

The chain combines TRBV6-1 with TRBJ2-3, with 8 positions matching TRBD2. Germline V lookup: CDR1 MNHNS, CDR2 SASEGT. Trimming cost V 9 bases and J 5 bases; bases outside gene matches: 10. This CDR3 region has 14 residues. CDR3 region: CARIGLAGRDTQYF. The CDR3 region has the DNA TGTGCCAGAATCGGGCTAGCGGGTAGAGATACGCAGTATTTT.

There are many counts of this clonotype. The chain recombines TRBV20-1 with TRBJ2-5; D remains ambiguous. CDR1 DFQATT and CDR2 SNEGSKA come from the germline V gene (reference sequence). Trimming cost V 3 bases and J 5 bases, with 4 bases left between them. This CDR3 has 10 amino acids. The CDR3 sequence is CSASLETQYF. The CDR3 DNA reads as TGCAGTGCTAGTCTGGAGACCCAGTACTTC.

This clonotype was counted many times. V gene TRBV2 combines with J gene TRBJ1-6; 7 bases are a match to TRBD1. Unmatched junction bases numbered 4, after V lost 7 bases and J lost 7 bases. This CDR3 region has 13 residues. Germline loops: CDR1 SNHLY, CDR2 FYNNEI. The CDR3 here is CASTGQLNSPLHF. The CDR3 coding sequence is TGTGCCAGCACGGGACAGCTGAATTCACCCCTCCACTTT.

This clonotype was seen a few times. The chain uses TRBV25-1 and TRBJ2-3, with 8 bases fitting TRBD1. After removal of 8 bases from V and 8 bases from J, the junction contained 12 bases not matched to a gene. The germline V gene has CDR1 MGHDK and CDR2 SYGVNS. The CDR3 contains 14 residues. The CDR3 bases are TGTGCCAGCGGCCACCAGACAGGGGTGGGTACGCAGTATTTT. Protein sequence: CASGHQTGVGTQYF.

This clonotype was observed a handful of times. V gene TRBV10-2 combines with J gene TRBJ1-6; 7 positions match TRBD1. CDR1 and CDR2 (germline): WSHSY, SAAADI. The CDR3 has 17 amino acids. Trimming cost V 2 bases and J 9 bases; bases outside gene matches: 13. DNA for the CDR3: TGCGCCAGCAGTGAGACCCGGGACAGTCCTAACAGTTCACCCCTCCACTTT. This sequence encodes CASSETRDSPNSSPLHF.

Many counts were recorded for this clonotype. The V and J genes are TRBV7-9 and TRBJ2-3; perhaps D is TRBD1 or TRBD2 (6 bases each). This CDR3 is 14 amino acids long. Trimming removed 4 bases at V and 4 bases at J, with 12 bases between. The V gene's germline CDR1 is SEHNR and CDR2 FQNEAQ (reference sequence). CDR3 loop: CASSSGGPPDTQYF. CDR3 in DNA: TGTGCCAGCAGCTCCGGGGGCCCCCCAGATACGCAGTATTTT.

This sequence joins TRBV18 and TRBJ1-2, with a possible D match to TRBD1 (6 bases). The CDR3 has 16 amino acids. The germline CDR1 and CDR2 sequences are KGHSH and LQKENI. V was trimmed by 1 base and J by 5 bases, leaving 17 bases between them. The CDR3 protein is CASSPLARGGLYGYTF. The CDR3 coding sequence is TGTGCCAGCTCACCACTTGCCCGCGGGGGGCTATATGGCTACACCTTC.